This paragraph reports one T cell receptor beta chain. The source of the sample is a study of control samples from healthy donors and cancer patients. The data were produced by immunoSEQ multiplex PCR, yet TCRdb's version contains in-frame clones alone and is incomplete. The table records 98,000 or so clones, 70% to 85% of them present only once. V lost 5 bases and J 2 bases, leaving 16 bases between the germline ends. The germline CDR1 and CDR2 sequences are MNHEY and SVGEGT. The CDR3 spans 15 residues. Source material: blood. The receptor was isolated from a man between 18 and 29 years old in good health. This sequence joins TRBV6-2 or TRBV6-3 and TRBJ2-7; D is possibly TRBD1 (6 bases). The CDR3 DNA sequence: TGTGCCAGCAGTCCCAGGGGAAGAAGCGCCTACGAGCAGTACTTC. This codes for CASSPRGRSAYEQYF.